Detailed here is one T cell receptor (beta chain). The antigen is unknown. Subsets obtained from CD4+ cells comprised CD45RA+ naive and CD45RA-negative memory cells. In germline, CDR1 is SGHDT, CDR2 YYEEEE. V lost 4 bases, J lost 7 bases, and 20 bases lay in between. The CDR3 consists of 15 residues. The source of the sample is a study of shared clonotypes between healthy human individuals. Overall study findings and caveats: Rarefaction showed that sequencing of sorted subsets was incomplete (despite large depth). The generation probabilities recorded for non-shared clonotypes fell below those of clonotypes shared by all four donors.

Per the study methods: Filtering differed because ImmunoSEQ produced junction-only sequences that carried no quality scores. Assay used: immunoSEQ multiplex PCR; TCRdb lists only in-frame clones, some missing. V and J calls and clone size follow that table, whereas D and trimming were derived from the DNA. In the table there are about 980,000 clones, about 80% of which are singletons. J is TRBJ1-2 and V is TRBV5-6; D is ambiguous. This receptor was obtained from a young man in good health. The sequenced material came from memory CD4+ T cells sorted from blood. As to subset: CD45RA-negative fraction. The CDR3 DNA sequence: TGTGCCAGCAGCATTACCGGGTCCGTATTTTTTGGCTACACCTTC. This gives the protein CASSITGSVFFGYTF. The variable domain in full, with the rest retrieved from reference TRBV5-6 and TRBJ1-2, is DAGVTQSPTHLIKTRGQQVTLRCSPKSGHDTVSWYQQALGQGPQFIFQYYEEEERQRGNFPDRFSGHQFPNYSSELNVNALLLGDSALYLCASSITGSVFFGYTFGSGTRLTVV.